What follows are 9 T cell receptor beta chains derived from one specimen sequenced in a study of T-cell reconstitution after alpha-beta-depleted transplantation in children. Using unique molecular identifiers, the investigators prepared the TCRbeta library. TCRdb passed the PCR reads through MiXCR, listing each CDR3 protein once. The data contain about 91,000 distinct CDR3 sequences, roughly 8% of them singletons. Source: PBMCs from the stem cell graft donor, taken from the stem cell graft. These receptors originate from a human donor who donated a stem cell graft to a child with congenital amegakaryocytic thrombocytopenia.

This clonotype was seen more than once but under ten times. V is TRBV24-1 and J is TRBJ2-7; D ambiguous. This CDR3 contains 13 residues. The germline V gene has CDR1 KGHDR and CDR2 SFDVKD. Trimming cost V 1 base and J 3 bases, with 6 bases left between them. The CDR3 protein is CATSDFRSYEQYF. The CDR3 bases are TGTGCCACCAGTGATTTCAGAAGCTACGAGCAGTACTTC.

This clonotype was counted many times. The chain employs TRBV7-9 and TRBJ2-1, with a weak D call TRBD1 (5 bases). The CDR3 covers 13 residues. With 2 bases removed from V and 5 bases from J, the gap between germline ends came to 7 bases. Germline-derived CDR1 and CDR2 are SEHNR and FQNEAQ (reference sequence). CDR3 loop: CASSLSGHNEQFF. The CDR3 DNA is TGTGCCAGCAGCTTATCAGGGCACAATGAGCAGTTCTTC. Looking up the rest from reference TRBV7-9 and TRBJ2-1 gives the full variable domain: DTGVSQNPRHKITKRGQNVTFRCDPISEHNRLYWYRQTLGQGPEFLTYFQNEAQLEKSRLLSDRFSAERPKGSFSTLEIQRTEQGDSAMYLCASSLSGHNEQFFGPGTRLTVL.

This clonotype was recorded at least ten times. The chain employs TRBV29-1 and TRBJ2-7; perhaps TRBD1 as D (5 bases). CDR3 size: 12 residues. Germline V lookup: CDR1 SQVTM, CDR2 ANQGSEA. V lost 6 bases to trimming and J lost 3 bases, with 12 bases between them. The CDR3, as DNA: TGCAGCGTCTCAGTCGACAGCTACGAGCAGTACTTC. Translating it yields CSVSVDSYEQYF.

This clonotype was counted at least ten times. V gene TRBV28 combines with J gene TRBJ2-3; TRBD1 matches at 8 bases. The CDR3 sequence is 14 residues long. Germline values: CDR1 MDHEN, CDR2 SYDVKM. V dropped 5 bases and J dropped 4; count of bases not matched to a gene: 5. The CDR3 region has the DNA TGTGCCAGCAGTCTCCGGACAGGGCCAGATACGCAGTATTTT. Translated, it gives CASSLRTGPDTQYF.

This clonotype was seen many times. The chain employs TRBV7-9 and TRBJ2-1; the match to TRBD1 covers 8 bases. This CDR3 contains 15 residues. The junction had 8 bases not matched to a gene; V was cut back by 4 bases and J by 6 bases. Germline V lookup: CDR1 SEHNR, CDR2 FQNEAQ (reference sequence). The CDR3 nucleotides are TGTGCCAGCAGCTCCCAGGGGGCTAAAGGCAATGAGCAGTTCTTC. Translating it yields CASSSQGAKGNEQFF.

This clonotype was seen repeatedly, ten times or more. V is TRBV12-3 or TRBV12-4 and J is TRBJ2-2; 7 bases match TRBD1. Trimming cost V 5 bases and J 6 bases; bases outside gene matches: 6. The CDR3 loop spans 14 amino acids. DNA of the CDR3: TGTGCCAGCAGTACAGGGGAAGAGGCCGGGGAGCTGTTTTTT. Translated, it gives CASSTGEEAGELFF.

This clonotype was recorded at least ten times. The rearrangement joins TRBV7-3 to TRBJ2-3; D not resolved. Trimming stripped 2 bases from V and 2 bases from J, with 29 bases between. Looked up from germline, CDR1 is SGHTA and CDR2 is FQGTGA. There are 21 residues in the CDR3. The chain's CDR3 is CASSLQVTSHLHPLNTDTQYF. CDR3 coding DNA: TGTGCCAGCAGCTTACAAGTTACCAGCCACTTGCACCCCCTAAACACAGATACGCAGTATTTT.

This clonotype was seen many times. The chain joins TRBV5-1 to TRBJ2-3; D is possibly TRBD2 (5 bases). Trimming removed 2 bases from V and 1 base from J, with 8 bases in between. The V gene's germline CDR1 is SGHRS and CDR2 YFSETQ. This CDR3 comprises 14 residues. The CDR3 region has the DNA TGCGCCAGCAGCTTTGAGGGAGGCACAGATACGCAGTATTTT. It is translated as CASSFEGGTDTQYF.

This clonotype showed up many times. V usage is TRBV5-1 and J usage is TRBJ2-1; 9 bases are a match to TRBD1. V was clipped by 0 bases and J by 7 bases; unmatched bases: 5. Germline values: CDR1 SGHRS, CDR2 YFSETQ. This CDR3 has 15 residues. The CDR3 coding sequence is TGCGCCAGCAGCTTGGACGGACAGGGGTCGAATGAGCAGTTCTTC. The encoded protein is CASSLDGQGSNEQFF.